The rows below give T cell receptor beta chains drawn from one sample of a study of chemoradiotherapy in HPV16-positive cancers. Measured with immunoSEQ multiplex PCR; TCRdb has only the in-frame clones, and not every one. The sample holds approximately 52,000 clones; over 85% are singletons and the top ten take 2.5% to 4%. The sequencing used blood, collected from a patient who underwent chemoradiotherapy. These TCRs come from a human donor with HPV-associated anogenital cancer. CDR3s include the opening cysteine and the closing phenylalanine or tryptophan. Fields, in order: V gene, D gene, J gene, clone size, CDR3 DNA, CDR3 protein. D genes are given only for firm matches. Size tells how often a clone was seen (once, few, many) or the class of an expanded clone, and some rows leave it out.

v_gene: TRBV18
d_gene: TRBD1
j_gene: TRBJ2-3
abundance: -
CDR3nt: TGTGCCAGCAGGACAGGGAATTCAGATACGCAGTATTTT
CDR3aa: CASRTGNSDTQYF

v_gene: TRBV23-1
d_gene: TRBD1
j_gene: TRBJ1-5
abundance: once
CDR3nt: TGCGCCAGCAGTCAAGGACAGGGGGTCAATCAGCCCCAGCATTTT
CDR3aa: CASSQGQGVNQPQHF

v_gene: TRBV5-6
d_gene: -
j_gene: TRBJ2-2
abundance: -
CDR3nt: TGTGCCAGCAGCTTGGTGGGGATCAACACCGGGGAGCTGTTTTTT
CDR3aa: CASSLVGINTGELFF

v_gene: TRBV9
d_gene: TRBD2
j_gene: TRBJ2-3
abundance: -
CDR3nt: TGTGCCAGCAGCGTCAATAGCGGGGTGAGCACAGATACGCAGTATTTT
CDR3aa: CASSVNSGVSTDTQYF

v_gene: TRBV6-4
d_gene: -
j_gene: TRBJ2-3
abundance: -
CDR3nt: TGTGCCAGCAGTGACGGGAGTACAGATACGCAGTATTTT
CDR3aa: CASSDGSTDTQYF

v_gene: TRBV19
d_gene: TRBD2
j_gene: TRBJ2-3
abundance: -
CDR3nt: TGTGCCAGTAGTATCGCGACTAGCGGGGGGGCATTAAATACGCAGTATTTT
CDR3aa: CASSIATSGGALNTQYF

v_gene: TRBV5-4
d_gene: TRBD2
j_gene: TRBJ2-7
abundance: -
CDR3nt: TGTGCCAGCAGCTTAGGCGCCGGACTAGCGGACTACGAGCAGTACTTC
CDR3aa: CASSLGAGLADYEQYF

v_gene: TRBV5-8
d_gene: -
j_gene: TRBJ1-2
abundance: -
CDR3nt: TGTGCCAGCAGCCAATATGTGGGCCCCGGGAACTATGGCTACACCTTC
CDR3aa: CASSQYVGPGNYGYTF

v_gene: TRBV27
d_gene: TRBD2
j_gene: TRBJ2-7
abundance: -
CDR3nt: TGTGCCAGCCGGGAGCGGGGGCCAGGTCTTAGCGAGCAGTACTTC
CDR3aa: CASRERGPGLSEQYF

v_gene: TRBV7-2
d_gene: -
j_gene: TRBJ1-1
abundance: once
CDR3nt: TGTGCCAGCTGCCCGCTGGGGGGTGGGACTGAAGCTTTCTTT
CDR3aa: CASCPLGGGTEAFF

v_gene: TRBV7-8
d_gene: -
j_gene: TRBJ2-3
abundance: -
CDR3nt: TGTGCCAGCAGCCGATCTATCACAGATACGCAGTATTTT
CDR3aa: CASSRSITDTQYF

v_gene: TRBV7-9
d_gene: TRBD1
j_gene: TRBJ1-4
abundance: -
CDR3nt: TGTGCCAGCAGCATACAGGGGGTGCGAACTAATGAAAAACTGTTTTTT
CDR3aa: CASSIQGVRTNEKLFF

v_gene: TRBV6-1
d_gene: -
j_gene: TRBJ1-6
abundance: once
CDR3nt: TGTGCCAGCAGTGAAGTCAGGGCGCATTCACCCCTCCACTTT
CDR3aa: CASSEVRAHSPLHF

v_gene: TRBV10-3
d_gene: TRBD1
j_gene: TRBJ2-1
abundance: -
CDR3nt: TGTGCCATCAGTGGGACAGACAGGGGCTCCTACAATGAGCAGTTCTTC
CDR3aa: CAISGTDRGSYNEQFF

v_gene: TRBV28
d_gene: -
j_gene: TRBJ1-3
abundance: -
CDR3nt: TGTGCCAGCAGTACACAGGGTGCTGGAAACACCATATATTTT
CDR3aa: CASSTQGAGNTIYF

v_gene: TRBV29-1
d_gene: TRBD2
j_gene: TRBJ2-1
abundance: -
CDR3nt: TGCAGCGTTGAAGGAGGGGCAGCGGGGGGGCCGGCTGAGCAGTTCTTC
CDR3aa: CSVEGGAAGGPAEQFF

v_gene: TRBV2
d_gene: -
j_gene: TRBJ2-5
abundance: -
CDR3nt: TGTGCCAGCAGTTTACAGGTCCAAGAGACCCAGTACTTC
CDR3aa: CASSLQVQETQYF

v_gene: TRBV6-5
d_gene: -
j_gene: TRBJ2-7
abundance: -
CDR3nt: TGTGCCAGCAGTTACGCAGGGGACCCCTACGAGCAGTACTTC
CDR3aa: CASSYAGDPYEQYF

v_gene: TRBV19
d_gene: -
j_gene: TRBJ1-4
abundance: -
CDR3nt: TGTGCCAGTAGTATAATATTTGGTGAAAAACTGTTTTTT
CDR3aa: CASSIIFGEKLFF

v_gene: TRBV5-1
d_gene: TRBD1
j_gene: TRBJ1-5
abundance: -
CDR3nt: TGCGCCAGCAGCTGGGGACAGGGGAATCAGCCCCAGCATTTT
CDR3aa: CASSWGQGNQPQHF

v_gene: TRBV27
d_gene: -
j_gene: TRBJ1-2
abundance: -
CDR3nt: TGTGCCAGCAGTTCACGACAGGCGGAGGAGTCCTATGGCTACACCTTC
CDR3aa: CASSSRQAEESYGYTF

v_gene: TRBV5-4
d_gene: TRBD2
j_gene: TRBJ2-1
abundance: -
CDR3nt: TGTGCCAGCAGCCTAATAGCGGGGGGGTTGTATGAGCAGTTCTTC
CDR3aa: CASSLIAGGLYEQFF

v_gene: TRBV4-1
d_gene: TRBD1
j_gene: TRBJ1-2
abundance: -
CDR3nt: TGCGCCAGCAGCCAAGTTTTACAGGGGGCCTATGGCTACACCTTC
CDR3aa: CASSQVLQGAYGYTF

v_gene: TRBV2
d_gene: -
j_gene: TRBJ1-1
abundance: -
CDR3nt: TGTGCCAGCAGAACCGGGTCCCCTGACGCTTTCTTT
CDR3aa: CASRTGSPDAFF

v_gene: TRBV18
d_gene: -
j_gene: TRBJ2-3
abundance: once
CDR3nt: TGTGCCAGCTCATCTAAGGCTCCAGATACGCAGTATTTT
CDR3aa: CASSSKAPDTQYF

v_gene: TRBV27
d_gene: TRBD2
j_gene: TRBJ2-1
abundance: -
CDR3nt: TGTGCCAGCAGCCCTGGGACTAGCGGGAGTAAGAACAATGAGCAGTTCTTC
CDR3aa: CASSPGTSGSKNNEQFF

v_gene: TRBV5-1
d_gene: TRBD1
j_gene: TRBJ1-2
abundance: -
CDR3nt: TGCGCCAGCAGCGACAGGGGCAGAGGCTACACCTTC
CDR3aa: CASSDRGRGYTF

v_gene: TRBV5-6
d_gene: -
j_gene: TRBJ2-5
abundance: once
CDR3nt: TGTGCCAGCAGCTACGCCGGGGAGGAGACCCAGTACTTC
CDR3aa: CASSYAGEETQYF

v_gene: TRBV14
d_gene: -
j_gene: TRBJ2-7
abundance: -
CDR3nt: TGTGCCAGCAGCCCCTACGAATTGGGGCTGAGCTCCTACGAGCAGTACTTC
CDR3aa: CASSPYELGLSSYEQYF

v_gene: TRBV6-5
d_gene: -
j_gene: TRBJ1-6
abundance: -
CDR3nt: TGTGCCAGCAGCTACGGGGGGGGGATAGGCTCACCCCTCCACTTT
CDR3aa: CASSYGGGIGSPLHF

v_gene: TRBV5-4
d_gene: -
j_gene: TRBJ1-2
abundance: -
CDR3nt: TGTGCCAGCAGCTTGCTAGCCAGTAACCATGGCTACACCTTC
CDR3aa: CASSLLASNHGYTF

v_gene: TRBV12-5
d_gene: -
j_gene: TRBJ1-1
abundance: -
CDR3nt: TGTGCTAGTGGTCAGAACACTGAAGCTTTCTTT
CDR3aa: CASGQNTEAFF

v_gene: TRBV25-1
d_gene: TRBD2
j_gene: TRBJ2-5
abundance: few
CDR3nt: TGTGCCAGCAGTGATAGTCGGCAGCGGGGGTGGGAGACCCAGTACTTC
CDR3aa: CASSDSRQRGWETQYF